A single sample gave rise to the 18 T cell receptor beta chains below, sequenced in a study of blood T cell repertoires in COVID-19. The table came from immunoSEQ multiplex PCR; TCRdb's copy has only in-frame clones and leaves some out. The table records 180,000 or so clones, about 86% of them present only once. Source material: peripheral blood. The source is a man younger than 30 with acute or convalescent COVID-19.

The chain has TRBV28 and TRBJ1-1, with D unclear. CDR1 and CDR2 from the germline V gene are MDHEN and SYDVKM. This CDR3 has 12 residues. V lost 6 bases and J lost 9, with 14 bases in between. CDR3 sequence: CASSYPFGQAFF. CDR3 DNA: TGTGCCAGCAGCTATCCCTTTGGGCAAGCTTTCTTT.

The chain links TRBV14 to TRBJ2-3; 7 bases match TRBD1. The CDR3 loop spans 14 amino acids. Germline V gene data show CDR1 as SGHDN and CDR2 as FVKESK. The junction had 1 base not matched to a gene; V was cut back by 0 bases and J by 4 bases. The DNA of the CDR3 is TGTGCCAGCAGCCAAGACACAGGGGCAGATACGCAGTATTTT. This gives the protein CASSQDTGADTQYF.

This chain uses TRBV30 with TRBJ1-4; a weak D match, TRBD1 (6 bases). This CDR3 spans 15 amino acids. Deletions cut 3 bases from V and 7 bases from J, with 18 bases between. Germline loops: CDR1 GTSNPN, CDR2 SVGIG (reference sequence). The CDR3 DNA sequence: TGTGCCTGGAGCAAGGGCACAGGGTTTGGTGAAAAACTGTTTTTT. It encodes CAWSKGTGFGEKLFF.

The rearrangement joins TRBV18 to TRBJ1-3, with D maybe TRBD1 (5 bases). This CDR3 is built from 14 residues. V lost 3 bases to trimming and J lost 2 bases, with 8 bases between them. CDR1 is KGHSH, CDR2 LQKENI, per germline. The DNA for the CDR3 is TGTGCCAGCTCACCCCAGGGTGCTGGAAACACCATATATTTT. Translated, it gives CASSPQGAGNTIYF. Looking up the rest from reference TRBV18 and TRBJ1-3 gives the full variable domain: NAGVMQNPRHLVRRRGQEARLRCSPMKGHSHVYWYRQLPEEGLKFMVYLQKENIIDESGMPKERFSAEFPKEGPSILRIQQVVRGDSAAYFCASSPQGAGNTIYFGEGSWLTVV.

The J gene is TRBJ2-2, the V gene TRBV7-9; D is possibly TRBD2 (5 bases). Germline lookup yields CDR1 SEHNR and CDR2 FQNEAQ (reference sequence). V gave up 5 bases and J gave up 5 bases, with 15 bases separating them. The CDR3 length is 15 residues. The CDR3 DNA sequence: TGTGCCAGCAGCCCCGTCGGGGTACCGACCGGGGAGCTGTTTTTT. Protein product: CASSPVGVPTGELFF.

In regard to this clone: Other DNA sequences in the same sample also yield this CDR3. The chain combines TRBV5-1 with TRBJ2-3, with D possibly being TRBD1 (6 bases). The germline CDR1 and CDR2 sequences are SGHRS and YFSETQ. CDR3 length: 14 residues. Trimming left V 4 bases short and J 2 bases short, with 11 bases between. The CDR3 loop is CASSPGQYTDTQYF. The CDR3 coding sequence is TGCGCCAGCAGCCCAGGACAGTACACAGATACGCAGTATTTT.

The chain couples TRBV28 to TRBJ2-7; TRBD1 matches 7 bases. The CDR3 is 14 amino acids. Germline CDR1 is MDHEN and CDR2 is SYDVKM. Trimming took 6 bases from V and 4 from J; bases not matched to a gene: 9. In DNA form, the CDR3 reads TGTGCCAGCAGCTCCGGGACAGAGCTTTACGAGCAGTACGTC. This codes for CASSSGTELYEQYV.

The CDR3 sequence: CASKRQGAVSDTQYF. The CDR3 DNA follows: TGTGCCAGCAAGCGACAGGGGGCGGTTTCAGATACGCAGTATTTT. The rearrangement uses TRBV6-4 and TRBJ2-3; TRBD1 matches 10 bases. The trim removed 7 bases at V and 4 bases at J, leaving 8 bases unmatched. The CDR3 consists of 15 residues. Germline assignment: CDR1 MRHNA and CDR2 SNTAGT.

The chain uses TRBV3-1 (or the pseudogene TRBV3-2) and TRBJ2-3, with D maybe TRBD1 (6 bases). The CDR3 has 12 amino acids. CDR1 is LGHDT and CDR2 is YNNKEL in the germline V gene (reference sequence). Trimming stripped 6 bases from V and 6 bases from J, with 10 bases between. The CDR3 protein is CASRGAADTQYF. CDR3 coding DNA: TGTGCCAGCAGGGGGGCCGCCGATACGCAGTATTTT.

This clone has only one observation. The CDR3 nucleotides are TGTGCCAGCAGCCCAGGGCTCGGCAGGGCCAATTCACCCCTCCACTTT. This encodes CASSPGLGRANSPLHF. This rearrangement joins TRBV7-8 to TRBJ1-6; weak D call: TRBD1 (5 bases). Germline CDR1 SGHVS, CDR2 FQNEAQ. This CDR3 region has 16 residues. V was shortened by 5 bases and J by 7 bases, with 18 bases between the two germline ends.

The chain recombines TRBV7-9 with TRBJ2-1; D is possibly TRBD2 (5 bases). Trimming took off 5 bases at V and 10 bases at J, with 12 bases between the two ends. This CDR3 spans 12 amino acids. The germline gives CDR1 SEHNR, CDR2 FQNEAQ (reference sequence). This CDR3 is CASSPGNAEQFF. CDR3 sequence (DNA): TGTGCCAGCAGCCCGGGGAACGCCGAGCAGTTCTTC.

The CDR3 here is CASSLDLEGEAFF. In nucleotides, the CDR3 is TGTGCCAGCAGCTTAGATCTGGAGGGAGAAGCTTTCTTT. The chain recombines TRBV7-9 with TRBJ1-1, with unresolved D. The CDR3 spans 13 residues. V shed 1 base and J shed 8 bases, with 11 bases lying between them. Per the germline V gene, CDR1 is SEHNR and CDR2 is FQNEAQ (reference sequence). Full variable domain (remainder filled in from reference TRBV7-9 and TRBJ1-1): DTGVSQNPRHKITKRGQNVTFRCDPISEHNRLYWYRQTLGQGPEFLTYFQNEAQLEKSRLLSDRFSAERPKGSFSTLEIQRTEQGDSAMYLCASSLDLEGEAFFGQGTRLTVV.

CDR3: CASSQAVGRVEVYEKLFF. The CDR3 DNA is TGTGCCAGCAGCCAAGCCGTCGGCAGGGTAGAGGTATATGAAAAACTGTTTTTT. The rearrangement uses TRBV14 and TRBJ1-4; TRBD1 is a possible D gene (5 bases). This CDR3 has 18 amino acids. Germline loops: CDR1 SGHDN, CDR2 FVKESK. Trimming removed 1 base from V and 6 bases from J, with 21 bases in between.

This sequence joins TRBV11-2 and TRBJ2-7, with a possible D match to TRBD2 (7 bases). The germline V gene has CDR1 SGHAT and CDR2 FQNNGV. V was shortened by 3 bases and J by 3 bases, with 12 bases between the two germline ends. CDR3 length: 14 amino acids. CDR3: CASSFGGAGYEQYF. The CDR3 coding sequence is TGTGCCAGCAGCTTTGGGGGGGCGGGCTACGAGCAGTACTTC.

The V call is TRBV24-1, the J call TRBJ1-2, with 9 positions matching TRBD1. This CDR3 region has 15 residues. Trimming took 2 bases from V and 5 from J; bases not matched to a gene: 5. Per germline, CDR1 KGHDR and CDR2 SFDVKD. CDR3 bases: TGTGCCACCAGTGATTCACAGGGGGCTGGGTATGGCTACACCTTC. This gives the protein CATSDSQGAGYGYTF.

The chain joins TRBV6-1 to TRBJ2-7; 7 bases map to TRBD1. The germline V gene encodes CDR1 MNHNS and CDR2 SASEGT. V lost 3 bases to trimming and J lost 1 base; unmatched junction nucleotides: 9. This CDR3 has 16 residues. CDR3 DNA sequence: TGTGCCAGCAGTGATTCAGGACAGGCTCGATCCTACGAGCAGTACTTC. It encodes CASSDSGQARSYEQYF.

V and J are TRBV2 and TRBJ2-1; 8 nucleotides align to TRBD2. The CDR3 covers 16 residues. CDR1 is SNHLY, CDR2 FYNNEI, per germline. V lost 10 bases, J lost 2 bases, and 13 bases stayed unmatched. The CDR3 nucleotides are TGTGCCATCCTGGGGCGGGGGGATGGCCCCTACAATGAGCAGTTCTTC. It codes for CAILGRGDGPYNEQFF.

The CDR3 region is CASSLDRDRYTF. The CDR3 DNA is TGCGCCAGCAGCTTGGACAGGGATCGCTACACCTTC. This sequence joins TRBV5-1 and TRBJ1-2; the D gene is possibly TRBD1 (6 bases). Germline V gene lookup returns CDR1 SGHRS and CDR2 YFSETQ. This CDR3 has 12 amino acids. V was cut by 0 bases and J by 9 bases, with 9 bases left in between.